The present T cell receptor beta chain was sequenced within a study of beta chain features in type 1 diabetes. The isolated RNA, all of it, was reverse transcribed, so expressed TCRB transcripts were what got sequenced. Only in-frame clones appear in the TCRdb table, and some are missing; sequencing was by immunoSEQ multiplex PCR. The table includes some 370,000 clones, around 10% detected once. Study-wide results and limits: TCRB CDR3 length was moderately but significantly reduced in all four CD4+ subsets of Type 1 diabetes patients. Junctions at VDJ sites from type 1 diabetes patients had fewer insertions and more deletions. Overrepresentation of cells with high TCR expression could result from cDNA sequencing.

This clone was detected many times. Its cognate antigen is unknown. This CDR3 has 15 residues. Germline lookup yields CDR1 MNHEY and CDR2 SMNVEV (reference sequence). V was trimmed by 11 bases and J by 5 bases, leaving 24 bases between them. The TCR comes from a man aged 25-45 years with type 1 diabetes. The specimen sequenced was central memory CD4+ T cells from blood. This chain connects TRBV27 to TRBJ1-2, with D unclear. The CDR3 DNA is TGTGCCGCCGGCTACAGCGAAAACCCTAGTTATGGCTACACCTTC. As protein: CAAGYSENPSYGYTF.